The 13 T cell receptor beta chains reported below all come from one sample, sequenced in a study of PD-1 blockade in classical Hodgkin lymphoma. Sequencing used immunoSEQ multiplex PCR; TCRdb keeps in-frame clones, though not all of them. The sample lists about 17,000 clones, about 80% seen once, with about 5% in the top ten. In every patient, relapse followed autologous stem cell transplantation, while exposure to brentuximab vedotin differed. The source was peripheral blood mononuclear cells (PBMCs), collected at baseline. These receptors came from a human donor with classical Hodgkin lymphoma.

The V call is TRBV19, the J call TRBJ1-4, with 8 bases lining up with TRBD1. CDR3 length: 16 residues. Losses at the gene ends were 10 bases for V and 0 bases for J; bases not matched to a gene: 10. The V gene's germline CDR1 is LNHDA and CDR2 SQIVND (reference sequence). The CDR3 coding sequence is TGTGCCACAAGGGACAGGCCGACTGCAACTAATGAAAAACTGTTTTTT. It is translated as CATRDRPTATNEKLFF.

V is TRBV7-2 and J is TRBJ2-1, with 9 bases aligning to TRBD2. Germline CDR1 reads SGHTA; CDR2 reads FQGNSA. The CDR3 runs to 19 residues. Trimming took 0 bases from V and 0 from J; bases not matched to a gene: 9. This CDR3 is CASSLAAGGPLSSYNEQFF. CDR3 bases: TGTGCCAGCAGCTTAGCGGCGGGGGGGCCCCTGAGCTCCTACAATGAGCAGTTCTTC.

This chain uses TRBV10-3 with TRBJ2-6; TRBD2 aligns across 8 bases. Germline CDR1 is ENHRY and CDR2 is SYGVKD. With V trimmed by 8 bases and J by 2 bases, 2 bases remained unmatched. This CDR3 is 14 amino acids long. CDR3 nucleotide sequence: TGTGCCATCCATAGCGGGACTGGGGCCAACGTCCTGACTTTC. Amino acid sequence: CAIHSGTGANVLTF.

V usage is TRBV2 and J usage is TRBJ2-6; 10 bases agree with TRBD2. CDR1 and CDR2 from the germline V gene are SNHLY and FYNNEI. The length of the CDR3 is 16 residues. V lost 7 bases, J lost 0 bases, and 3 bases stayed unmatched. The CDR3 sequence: CASNSGGVSGANVLTF. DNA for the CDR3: TGTGCCAGCAACAGCGGGGGGGTCTCTGGGGCCAACGTCCTGACTTTC.

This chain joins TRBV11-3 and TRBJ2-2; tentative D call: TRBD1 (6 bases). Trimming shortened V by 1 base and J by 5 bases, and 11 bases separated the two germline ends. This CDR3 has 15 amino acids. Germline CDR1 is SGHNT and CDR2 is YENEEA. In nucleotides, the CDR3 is TGTGCCAGCAGCTTAGGGGGGCCTGGGACCGGGGAGCTGTTTTTT. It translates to CASSLGGPGTGELFF.

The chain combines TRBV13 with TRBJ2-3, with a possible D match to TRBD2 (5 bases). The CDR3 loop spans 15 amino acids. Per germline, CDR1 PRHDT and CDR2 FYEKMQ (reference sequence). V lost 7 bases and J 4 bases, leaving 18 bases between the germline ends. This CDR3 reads CASTLTGEQADTQYF. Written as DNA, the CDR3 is TGTGCCAGCACCCTTACCGGGGAGCAGGCAGATACGCAGTATTTT. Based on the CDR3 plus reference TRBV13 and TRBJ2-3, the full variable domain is AAGVIQSPRHLIKEKRETATLKCYPIPRHDTVYWYQQGPGQDPQFLISFYEKMQSDKGSIPDRFSAQQFSDYHSELNMSSLELGDSALYFCASTLTGEQADTQYFGPGTRLTVL.

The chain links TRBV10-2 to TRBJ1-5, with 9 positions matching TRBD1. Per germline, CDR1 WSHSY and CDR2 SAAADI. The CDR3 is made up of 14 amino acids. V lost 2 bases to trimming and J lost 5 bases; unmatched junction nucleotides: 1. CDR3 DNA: TGCGCCAGCAGTGAGGGACAGGGGTATCAGCCCCAGCATTTT. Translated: CASSEGQGYQPQHF.

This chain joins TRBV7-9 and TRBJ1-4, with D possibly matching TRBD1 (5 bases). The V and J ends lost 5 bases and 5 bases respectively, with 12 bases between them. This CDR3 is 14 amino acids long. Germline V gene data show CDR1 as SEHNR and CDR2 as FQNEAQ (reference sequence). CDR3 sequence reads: CASSVGTANEKLFF. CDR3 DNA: TGTGCCAGCAGCGTCGGGACGGCGAATGAAAAACTGTTTTTT.

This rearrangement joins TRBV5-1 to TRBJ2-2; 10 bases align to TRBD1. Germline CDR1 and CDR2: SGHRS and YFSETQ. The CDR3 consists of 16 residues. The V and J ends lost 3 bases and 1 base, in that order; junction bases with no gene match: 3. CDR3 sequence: CASSWGQGRNTGELFF. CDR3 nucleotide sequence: TGCGCCAGCAGCTGGGGACAGGGGCGGAACACCGGGGAGCTGTTTTTT.

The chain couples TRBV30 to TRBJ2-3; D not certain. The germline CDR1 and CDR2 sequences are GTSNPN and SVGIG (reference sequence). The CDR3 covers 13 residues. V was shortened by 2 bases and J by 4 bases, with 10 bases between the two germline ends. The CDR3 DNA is TGTGCCTGGAGTTTAACAGAGGCAGATACGCAGTATTTT. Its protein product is CAWSLTEADTQYF.

CDR3: CASSPGQGVYQPQHF. DNA of the CDR3: TGCGCCAGCAGCCCAGGACAGGGGGTGTATCAGCCCCAGCATTTT. This chain connects TRBV4-3 to TRBJ1-5; 10 positions match TRBD1. V lost 4 bases to trimming and J lost 5 bases; unmatched junction nucleotides: 5. Looked up from germline, CDR1 is LGHNA and CDR2 is YSLEER. This CDR3 comprises 15 residues.

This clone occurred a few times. CDR3 bases: TGCGCCAGCAGCCAAGATGACAGGGCCCAAGAGACCCAGTACTTC. Translation: CASSQDDRAQETQYF. The chain couples TRBV4-1 to TRBJ2-5; 7 bases fit TRBD1. The ends lost 0 bases at V and 1 base at J; junction bases unmatched: 2. Germline CDR1 MGHRA, CDR2 YSYEKL. The CDR3 runs to 15 residues.

As DNA, the CDR3 is TGCGCCAGCAGTGATTCATCCGGGACAGGTTACGAGCAGTACTTC. Its protein is CASSDSSGTGYEQYF. V and J are TRBV10-2 and TRBJ2-7, with 8 bases fitting TRBD1. The CDR3 has 15 residues. V was clipped by 3 bases and J by 4 bases; unmatched bases: 8. From germline, CDR1 is WSHSY and CDR2 SAAADI.